A single sample gave rise to the 14 T cell receptor beta chains below, sequenced in a study of shared clonotypes between healthy human individuals. Profiled with immunoSEQ multiplex PCR; TCRdb holds only in-frame clones, not every one. The repertoire holds roughly 2,300,000 clones, with around 93% as singletons. What was sequenced was naive CD4+ T cells from PBMCs. Sample subset: CD45RA+ positively selected. All receptors come from a man between 18 and 29 years old in good health. Some clones in this sample may be carry-over from other donors' samples.

The chain combines TRBV29-1 with TRBJ2-4; no clear D. The CDR3 has 14 amino acids. Germline V lookup: CDR1 SQVTM, CDR2 ANQGSEA. The V gene lost 4 bases and the J gene lost 2 bases, with 12 bases spanning the gap. CDR3 amino acids: CSVVGLGSKNIQYF. CDR3 sequence (DNA): TGCAGCGTTGTCGGTTTGGGATCCAAAAACATTCAGTACTTC.

This clone was counted a few times. Other DNA sequences in the sample encode the same CDR3. The chain employs TRBV20-1 and TRBJ1-1, with no clear D. CDR1 and CDR2 from the germline V gene are DFQATT and SNEGSKA (reference sequence). This CDR3 has 11 amino acids. The V end lost 5 bases, the J end lost 3 bases, and 7 bases lay between the germline ends. CDR3 region: CSAATDTEAFF. CDR3 nucleotide sequence: TGCAGTGCTGCGACGGACACTGAAGCTTTCTTT.

The V gene is TRBV5-1, the J gene TRBJ2-5; 14 nucleotides match TRBD2. CDR3 size: 14 residues. Germline V gene lookup returns CDR1 SGHRS and CDR2 YFSETQ. The V and J ends lost 3 bases and 11 bases, in that order; junction bases with no gene match: 6. The DNA for the CDR3 is TGCGCCAGCAGCTGGGGACTAGCGGGAGATGAGCAGTACTTC. Translating it yields CASSWGLAGDEQYF.

The genes are TRBV6-1 and TRBJ1-3; D may be TRBD1 (5 bases). V gave up 6 bases and J gave up 1 base, with 10 bases separating them. The germline gives CDR1 MNHNS, CDR2 SASEGT. The CDR3 is 14 amino acids. The CDR3 nucleotides are TGTGCCAGCAGGCCCTGGGGGTCTGGAAACACCATATATTTT. As protein: CASRPWGSGNTIYF.

The chain links TRBV28 to TRBJ2-1; tentative D call: TRBD1 (6 bases). V lost 6 bases, J lost 7 bases, and 19 bases lay in between. The CDR3 is 15 residues long. Per germline, CDR1 MDHEN and CDR2 SYDVKM. The CDR3 sequence is CASSSGQIRPNEQFF. CDR3 DNA: TGTGCCAGCAGCTCCGGACAGATCAGACCTAATGAGCAGTTCTTC.

The CDR3 protein is CASSRAGAQETQYF. The CDR3 DNA reads TGTGCCAGCAGCCGAGCGGGGGCCCAAGAGACCCAGTACTTC. The chain joins TRBV7-9 to TRBJ2-5; 8 positions agree with TRBD2. Per the germline V gene, CDR1 is SEHNR and CDR2 is FQNEAQ (reference sequence). With V trimmed by 5 bases and J by 1 base, 3 bases remained unmatched. CDR3 length equals 14 residues.

The genes are TRBV18 and TRBJ2-7, with D perhaps TRBD1 (6 bases). The V end was cut by 2 bases, the J end by 6 bases, with 17 bases between. This CDR3 has 15 amino acids. Per germline, CDR1 KGHSH and CDR2 LQKENI. The CDR3 protein is CASSPLEGQPVEQYF. In nucleotides, the CDR3 is TGTGCCAGCTCACCATTAGAAGGACAGCCTGTCGAGCAGTACTTC.

As for this clone: Other nucleotide sequences in the sample specify the same CDR3. V is TRBV19 and J is TRBJ2-7, with 9 bases aligning to TRBD1. Germline loops: CDR1 LNHDA, CDR2 SQIVND (reference sequence). The CDR3 length is 12 residues. With 9 bases clipped from V and 6 bases from J, the junction kept 6 bases outside the gene matches. The CDR3 reads CASRQGVSEQYF. The CDR3 coding sequence is TGTGCCAGCAGACAGGGGGTAAGCGAGCAGTACTTC.

The rearrangement links TRBV14 to TRBJ1-6; D uncertain. Trimming took off 4 bases at V and 9 bases at J, with 16 bases between the two ends. Per the germline V gene, CDR1 is SGHDN and CDR2 is FVKESK. The CDR3 runs 15 residues. CDR3 coding DNA: TGTGCCAGCAGCCCGGGAAGCTTTACGGGTTCACCCCTCCACTTT. Its protein is CASSPGSFTGSPLHF.

V and J are TRBV7-9 and TRBJ1-3; D possibly corresponds to TRBD1 (5 bases). The CDR3 contains 18 residues. Between the trimmed V and J ends, which lost 3 bases and 2 bases, there was a span of 20 bases. Germline V gene sequence: CDR1 SEHNR, CDR2 FQNEAQ (reference sequence). The CDR3 DNA reads TGTGCCAGCAGCTTTCAGGGAGGGGCCCTAAGCCCTGGAAACACCATATATTTT. This encodes CASSFQGGALSPGNTIYF. Full variable domain (outside the CDR3, taken from reference TRBV7-9 and TRBJ1-3): DTGVSQNPRHKITKRGQNVTFRCDPISEHNRLYWYRQTLGQGPEFLTYFQNEAQLEKSRLLSDRFSAERPKGSFSTLEIQRTEQGDSAMYLCASSFQGGALSPGNTIYFGEGSWLTVV.

The V and J genes are TRBV5-6 and TRBJ1-2; 8 bases are a match to TRBD1. J was trimmed by 8 bases and V by 0 bases; bases with no gene match: 12. The germline gives CDR1 SGHDT, CDR2 YYEEEE. The CDR3 is 16 residues long. DNA for the CDR3: TGTGCCAGCAGCTTGGATCCAGGGGGCGCGTCGAGGGGCTACACCTTC. Amino acid sequence: CASSLDPGGASRGYTF. The variable domain in full, with the rest retrieved from reference TRBV5-6 and TRBJ1-2, is DAGVTQSPTHLIKTRGQQVTLRCSPKSGHDTVSWYQQALGQGPQFIFQYYEEEERQRGNFPDRFSGHQFPNYSSELNVNALLLGDSALYLCASSLDPGGASRGYTFGSGTRLTVV.

The chain couples TRBV27 to TRBJ1-2; D perhaps matches TRBD1 (5 bases). V lost 5 bases, J lost 3 bases, and 13 bases lay in between. Per the germline V gene, CDR1 is MNHEY and CDR2 is SMNVEV (reference sequence). This CDR3 spans 14 amino acids. This chain's CDR3 is CASSPSKGDYGYTF. CDR3 sequence (DNA): TGTGCCAGCAGTCCTTCTAAAGGGGACTATGGCTACACCTTC.

V gene TRBV5-1 combines with J gene TRBJ1-2; TRBD1 matches 7 bases. CDR1 and CDR2 (germline): SGHRS, YFSETQ. Germline trimming cut 0 bases from V and 4 bases from J; bases unmatched to any gene: 6. The CDR3 is 15 residues long. This chain's CDR3 is CASSLEGGDPYGYTF. In nucleotides, the CDR3 is TGCGCCAGCAGCTTGGAAGGGGGCGACCCCTATGGCTACACCTTC.

This clone was counted a single time. The chain combines TRBV5-1 with TRBJ2-7; 8 nucleotides agree with TRBD1. This CDR3 comprises 16 residues. V trimming: 2 bases; J trimming: 4 bases; junction bases outside the gene matches: 11. In germline, CDR1 is SGHRS, CDR2 YFSETQ. The CDR3 region has the DNA TGCGCCAGCAGCTTCGACAGGGGAGGTTCGGGGTACGAGCAGTACTTC. Protein: CASSFDRGGSGYEQYF.